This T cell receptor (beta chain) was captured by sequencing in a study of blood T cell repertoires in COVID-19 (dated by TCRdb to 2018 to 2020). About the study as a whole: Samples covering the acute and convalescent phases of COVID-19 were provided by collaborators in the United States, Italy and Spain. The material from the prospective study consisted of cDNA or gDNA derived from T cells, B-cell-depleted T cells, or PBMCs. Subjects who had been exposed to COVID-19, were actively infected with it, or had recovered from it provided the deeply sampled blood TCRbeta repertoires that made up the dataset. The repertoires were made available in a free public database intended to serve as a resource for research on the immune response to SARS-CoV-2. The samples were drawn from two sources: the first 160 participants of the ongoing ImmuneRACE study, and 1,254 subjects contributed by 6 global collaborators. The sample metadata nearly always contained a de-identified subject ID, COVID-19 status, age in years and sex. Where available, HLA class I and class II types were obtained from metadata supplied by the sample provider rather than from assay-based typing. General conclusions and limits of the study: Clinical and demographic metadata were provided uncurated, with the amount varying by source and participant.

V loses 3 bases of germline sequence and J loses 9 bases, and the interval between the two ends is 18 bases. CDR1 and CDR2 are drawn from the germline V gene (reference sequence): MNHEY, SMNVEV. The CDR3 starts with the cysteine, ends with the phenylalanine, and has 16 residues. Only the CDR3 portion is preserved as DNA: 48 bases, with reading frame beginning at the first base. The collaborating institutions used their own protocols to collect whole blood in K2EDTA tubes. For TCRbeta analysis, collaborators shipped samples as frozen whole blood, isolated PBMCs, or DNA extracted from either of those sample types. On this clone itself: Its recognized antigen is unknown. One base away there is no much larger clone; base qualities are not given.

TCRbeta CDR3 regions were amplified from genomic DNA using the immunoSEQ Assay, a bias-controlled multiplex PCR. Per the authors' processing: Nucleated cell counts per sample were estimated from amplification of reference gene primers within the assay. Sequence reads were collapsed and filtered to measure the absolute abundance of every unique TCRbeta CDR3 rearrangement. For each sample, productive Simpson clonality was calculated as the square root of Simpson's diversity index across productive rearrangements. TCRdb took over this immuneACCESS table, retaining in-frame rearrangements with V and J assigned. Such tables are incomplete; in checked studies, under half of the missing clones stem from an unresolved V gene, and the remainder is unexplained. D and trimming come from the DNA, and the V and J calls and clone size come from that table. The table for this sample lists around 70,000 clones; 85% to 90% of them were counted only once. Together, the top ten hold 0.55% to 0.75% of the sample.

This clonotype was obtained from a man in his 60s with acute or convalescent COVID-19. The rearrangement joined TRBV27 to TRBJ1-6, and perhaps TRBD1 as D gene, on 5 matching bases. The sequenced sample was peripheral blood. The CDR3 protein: CASSFTSDTWGSPLHF. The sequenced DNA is TGTGCCAGCAGTTTTACTTCGGACACTTGGGGTTCACCCCTCCACTTT.